These T cell receptor beta chains were read from a single sample in a study of shared clonotypes between healthy human individuals. Assay used: immunoSEQ multiplex PCR; TCRdb lists only in-frame clones, some missing. The table includes 70,000 to 95,000 clones, about 63% detected once. The source material was memory CD8+ T cells sorted from blood. These receptor sequences come from a young man in good health. Both conserved end residues are part of each CDR3. The order of the fields is D gene, J gene, clone size, V gene, CDR3 protein, CDR3 DNA. A D gene is named only where the DNA matches it firmly. Clone size is shown for a subset of rows, as once, few, many or a class of expanded clone.

>.|TRBJ2-1|.|TRBV4-3
CASSQDVAGSYNEQFF
TGCGCCAGCAGCCAAGATGTTGCGGGGAGCTACAATGAGCAGTTCTTC
>.|TRBJ1-5|few|TRBV27
CASSLLGGFQPQHF
TGTGCCAGCAGTTTACTTGGGGGGTTTCAGCCCCAGCATTTT
>TRBD2|TRBJ2-3|.|TRBV4-3
CASSQALADGTDTQYF
TGCGCCAGCAGCCAAGCTCTAGCGGACGGCACAGATACGCAGTATTTT
>.|TRBJ1-5|.|TRBV19
CASIGTNQPQHF
TGTGCCAGTATTGGGACAAACCAGCCCCAGCATTTT
>.|TRBJ2-5|few|TRBV30
CAWSVQGETQYF
TGTGCCTGGAGTGTCCAGGGGGAGACCCAGTACTTC
>.|TRBJ2-7|few|TRBV2
CASSEGAGVTYEQYF
TGTGCCAGCAGTGAAGGGGCAGGGGTGACCTACGAGCAGTACTTC
>TRBD2|TRBJ2-1|.|TRBV7-9
CASSLDPSGSHNEQFF
TGTGCCAGCAGCTTAGACCCCAGCGGGAGCCACAATGAGCAGTTCTTC
>.|TRBJ2-1|few|TRBV28
CASLAEGLSEQFF
TGTGCCAGCTTAGCGGAGGGCCTCAGTGAGCAGTTCTTC
>.|TRBJ2-2|.|TRBV7-9
CASSLSSRGGTGELFF
TGTGCCAGCAGCTTATCGTCCAGGGGTGGCACCGGGGAGCTGTTTTTT
>.|TRBJ2-1|.|TRBV7-9
CASSTTETITEQFF
TGTGCCAGCAGCACCACCGAGACAATCACTGAGCAGTTCTTC
>.|TRBJ1-1|few|TRBV28
CASSPQTGIMNTEAFF
TGTGCCAGCAGTCCCCAGACGGGCATCATGAACACTGAAGCTTTCTTT
>.|TRBJ1-2|.|TRBV5-6
CASDVGDGGYTF
TGTGCCAGCGATGTAGGCGACGGTGGCTACACCTTC
>TRBD1|TRBJ1-5|.|TRBV28
CASSFAGTGGRHF
TGTGCCAGCAGTTTCGCAGGGACAGGGGGGAGGCATTTT
>TRBD1|TRBJ2-7|.|TRBV7-6
CASSSITLLGQDPYEQYF
TGTGCCAGCAGCTCAATTACCCTTTTGGGACAGGATCCCTACGAGCAGTACTTC
>TRBD1|TRBJ1-2|.|TRBV4-3
CASSPSPGTVGGYTF
TGCGCCAGCAGTCCGAGTCCGGGGACAGTTGGTGGCTACACCTTC
>TRBD1|TRBJ2-7|.|TRBV25-1
CASSGTGNNYEQYF
TGTGCCAGCAGTGGGACAGGGAATAACTACGAGCAGTACTTC
>.|TRBJ1-4|.|TRBV6-5
CASSYTGGGNEKLFF
TGTGCCAGCAGTTATACGGGCGGGGGGAATGAAAAACTGTTTTTT
>TRBD1|TRBJ1-1|few|TRBV19
CASSPRQGFEAFF
TGTGCCAGTAGTCCCCGACAGGGGTTTGAAGCTTTCTTT
>TRBD2|TRBJ2-1|.|TRBV6-1
CATSSGTSASNEQFF
TGTGCCACCTCATCCGGGACTAGCGCAAGCAATGAGCAGTTCTTC
>.|TRBJ1-2|.|TRBV5-6
CASSVTGGDGYTF
TGTGCCAGCAGCGTTACCGGGGGGGATGGCTACACCTTC
>.|TRBJ1-4|.|TRBV27
CASSQIERDRVNEKLFF
TGTGCCAGCAGCCAGATCGAACGCGATCGGGTTAATGAAAAACTGTTTTTT
>.|TRBJ1-1|few|TRBV18
CASSSGRANTEAFF
TGTGCCAGCTCAAGCGGCAGGGCGAACACTGAAGCTTTCTTT
>TRBD1|TRBJ2-3|.|TRBV7-9
CASSPRTGTGVSTDTQYF
TGTGCCAGCAGCCCCCGAACCGGGACAGGGGTTTCCACAGATACGCAGTATTTT
>.|TRBJ1-2|.|TRBV6-5
CASSYSVGDYGYTF
TGTGCCAGCAGTTACTCGGTGGGGGACTATGGCTACACCTTC
>.|TRBJ2-7|.|TRBV2
CASSEGSYEQYF
TGTGCCAGCAGTGAGGGTTCCTACGAGCAGTACTTC
>.|TRBJ2-4|once|TRBV7-9
CASSPPRYF
TGTGCCAGCAGCCCCCCAAGGTACTTC
>.|TRBJ1-5|.|TRBV6-1
CASSGQDYQPQHF
TGTGCCAGCAGTGGACAGGACTATCAGCCCCAGCATTTT
>.|TRBJ1-1|.|TRBV7-2
CASSLGYIEAFF
TGTGCCAGCAGCTTAGGTTATATCGAAGCTTTCTTT
>.|TRBJ2-1|few|TRBV6-4
CASSDSDLEQFF
TGTGCCAGCTCCGACTCAGATCTAGAGCAGTTCTTC
>.|TRBJ2-1|.|TRBV7-9
CASSLDYNEQFF
TGTGCCAGCAGCCTCGACTACAATGAGCAGTTCTTC
>TRBD2|TRBJ2-7|.|TRBV7-9
CASSGGLAGTYEQYF
TGTGCCAGCAGCGGGGGACTAGCGGGGACCTACGAGCAGTACTTC
>.|TRBJ2-7|few|TRBV29-1
CSVRLELGYEQYF
TGCAGCGTAAGACTAGAATTAGGGTACGAGCAGTACTTC